The clone carrying this TCR beta chain was seen many times. Documented time point: newly diagnosed GD, antithyroid drugs for less than 3 months. Scientists built the TCR library using RNA that was extracted from PBMCs. The data belong to a study of regulatory T cells in long-lasting Graves disease. TCR beta libraries were built with iRepertoire HTBI primers and Arm-PCR of CDR3 regions. A single record per CDR3 protein comes from TCRdb applying MiXCR to the multiplex PCR reads. The repertoire holds approximately 400,000 distinct CDR3 sequences, 15% seen once, with approximately 8% in the top ten. The same data also contributed to another study, on T cells in Graves' hyperthyroidism and ophthalmopathy.

This specimen consisted of peripheral blood mononuclear cells (PBMCs), obtained at new diagnosis, from a patient treated with antithyroid drugs. The sequence was collected from a woman aged 40 to 55 with Graves disease.

CDR3 region: CASSPSAGLNTIYF. CDR3 nucleotide sequence: TGTGCCAGCAGTCCCAGTGCAGGGCTAAACACCATATATTTT. This chain uses TRBV12-3 or TRBV12-4 with TRBJ1-3; maybe TRBD1 (5 bases). The CDR3 extends over 14 amino acids. V lost 5 bases and J 6 bases, leaving 14 bases between the germline ends.